Reported below is one T cell receptor (beta chain). Its target is unknown. Germline V gene sequence: CDR1 MGHRA, CDR2 YSYEKL. This CDR3 has 12 residues. V was shortened by 3 bases and J by 6 bases, with 8 bases between the two germline ends. Disease duration was under 3 months in the ophthalmopathy patients, who also had a Clinical Activity Score of at least 3 and a NOSPECS grade of at least 4. These data are taken from a study of T cells in Graves' hyperthyroidism and ophthalmopathy. Study-level background: At initial diagnosis, before any treatment had begun, peripheral blood was obtained. General study points: Among clonotypes expanded in thyroid above 0.001, most were also found in blood.

RNA transcripts provided the source from which TCR beta CDR3 regions were amplified. The HTBI primer set drove a first-round RT-PCR of the TCR CDR3. TCRdb re-called the multiplex PCR reads through MiXCR, storing one row per CDR3 protein. The repertoire holds hundreds of thousands of distinct CDR3 sequences, about 14% seen once, with about 4.5% in the top ten. The receptor was derived from a woman aged 40 to 49 with Graves' ophthalmopathy. The chain uses TRBV4-1 and TRBJ1-1; D perhaps matches TRBD1 (5 bases). Sequencing input: blood. CDR3 region: CASSHTRAEAFF. The CDR3 DNA follows: TGCGCCAGCAGCCATACCAGGGCTGAAGCTTTCTTT.